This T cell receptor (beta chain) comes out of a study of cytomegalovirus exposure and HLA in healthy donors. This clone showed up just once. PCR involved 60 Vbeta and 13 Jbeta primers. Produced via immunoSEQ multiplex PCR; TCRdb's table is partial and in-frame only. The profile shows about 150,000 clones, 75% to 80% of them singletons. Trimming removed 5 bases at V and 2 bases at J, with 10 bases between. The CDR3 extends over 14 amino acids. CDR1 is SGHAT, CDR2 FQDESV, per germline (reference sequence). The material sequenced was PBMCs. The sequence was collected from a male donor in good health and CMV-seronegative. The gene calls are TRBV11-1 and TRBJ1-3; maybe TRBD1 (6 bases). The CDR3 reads CASSPDSAGNTIYF. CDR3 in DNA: TGTGCCAGCAGCCCGGACAGTGCTGGAAACACCATATATTTT.